This entry lists 18 T cell receptor beta chains sequenced from one sample in a study of blood T cell repertoires in COVID-19. The protocol was immunoSEQ multiplex PCR, while the TCRdb copy is restricted to in-frame clones and leaves out a portion. There are approximately 170,000 clones in the sample; about 86% occur only once, and approximately 19% lies in the top ten. Sequenced material: peripheral blood. The source of these receptors is a woman of 80 years or more with acute or convalescent COVID-19.

The chain combines TRBV27 with TRBJ1-1; no clear D. The CDR3 is 18 residues long. CDR1 MNHEY and CDR2 SMNVEV come from the germline V gene (reference sequence). The V end was cut by 6 bases, the J end by 7 bases, with 30 bases between. In nucleotides, the CDR3 is TGTGCCAGCAGCCAATCGACATTTCGGCGCTCGGTGGGTAGTGAAGCTTTCTTT. It is translated as CASSQSTFRRSVGSEAFF.

This chain uses TRBV3-1 (or the pseudogene TRBV3-2) with TRBJ2-7; 10 nucleotides align to TRBD2. Trimming removed 4 bases from V and 7 bases from J; junction bases left unmatched: 10. The CDR3 loop spans 15 amino acids. Germline V gene lookup returns CDR1 LGHDT and CDR2 YNNKEL (reference sequence). In DNA, the CDR3 is TGTGCCAGCAGCCCTTATAGCGGGGGGACCGGGGAGCAGTACTTC. This encodes CASSPYSGGTGEQYF.

The CDR3 sequence is CASSSGQVGVYNSPLHF. The CDR3 DNA sequence: TGCGCCAGCAGCTCCGGACAGGTGGGAGTCTATAATTCACCCCTCCACTTT. The chain is built from TRBV5-1 and TRBJ1-6; 7 bases are a match to TRBD1. Germline CDR1 is SGHRS and CDR2 is YFSETQ. Unmatched junction bases numbered 9, after V lost 3 bases and J lost 3 bases. The CDR3 loop spans 17 amino acids.

The rearrangement links TRBV28 to TRBJ1-1, with D possibly TRBD1 on 5 matching bases. CDR1 and CDR2 from the germline V gene are MDHEN and SYDVKM. The CDR3 totals 19 residues. Trimming cost V 4 bases and J 1 base, with 25 bases left between them. The CDR3 coding sequence is TGTGCCAGCAGTTCTCTGTGGGGGACGGGAGGGGTTACGAACACTGAAGCTTTCTTT. This gives the protein CASSSLWGTGGVTNTEAFF.

V usage is TRBV7-2 and J usage is TRBJ1-1, with a tentative D call TRBD1 (6 bases). Germline loops: CDR1 SGHTA, CDR2 FQGNSA. The ends were cut back, 1 base at V and 0 bases at J, with 12 bases in the middle. The CDR3 has 16 residues. The CDR3 DNA follows: TGTGCCAGCAGCTTAGACAGGGAAAGTATGAACACTGAAGCTTTCTTT. Translation gives CASSLDRESMNTEAFF.

V usage is TRBV10-1 and J usage is TRBJ2-1; D is uncertain. The germline V and J ends were trimmed by 3 bases and 0 bases, with 15 bases remaining between them. The CDR3 totals 17 residues. Germline CDR1 is WNHNN and CDR2 is SYGVQD (reference sequence). CDR3 nucleotide sequence: TGCGCCAGCAGTGATTTTGGAGACTCCAGCTCCTACAATGAGCAGTTCTTC. Residues: CASSDFGDSSSYNEQFF.

The rearrangement joins TRBV4-3 to TRBJ2-7, with 9 bases aligning to TRBD2. Germline loops: CDR1 LGHNA, CDR2 YSLEER. This CDR3 comprises 15 residues. With 0 bases clipped from V and 4 bases from J, the junction kept 4 bases outside the gene matches. Written as DNA, the CDR3 is TGCGCCAGCAGCCAAGATACCGGACTAGCGTACGAGCAGTACTTC. Translating gives CASSQDTGLAYEQYF.

The gene calls are TRBV5-6 and TRBJ1-5; 9 nucleotides line up with TRBD1. The V and J ends lost 3 bases and 5 bases, in that order; junction bases with no gene match: 3. CDR1 SGHDT and CDR2 YYEEEE come from the germline V gene. The CDR3 sequence is 14 residues long. As DNA, the CDR3 is TGTGCCAGCAGCTACGGGACAGGGCATCAGCCCCAGCATTTT. It specifies CASSYGTGHQPQHF.

V gene TRBV28 combines with J gene TRBJ1-4; 7 bases fit TRBD1. Trimming took 10 bases from V and 8 from J; bases not matched to a gene: 10. Germline CDR1 is MDHEN and CDR2 is SYDVKM. CDR3 length: 13 residues. In DNA form, the CDR3 reads TGTGCCACCCGGAGACAGGGAAACGAAAAACTGTTTTTT. Translating gives CATRRQGNEKLFF.

The DNA of the CDR3 is TGCGCCAGCAGCCAAGGAGGCTCTCCCAATGAGCAGTTCTTC. Translated: CASSQGGSPNEQFF. The chain has TRBV4-1 and TRBJ2-1; D is unresolved. Between the trimmed V and J ends, which lost 1 base and 6 bases, there was a span of 10 bases. The CDR3 extends over 14 amino acids. Germline V gene lookup returns CDR1 MGHRA and CDR2 YSYEKL.

This chain connects TRBV18 to TRBJ1-2; D not certain. The CDR3 has 17 residues. Trimming cost V 3 bases and J 3 bases, with 20 bases left between them. CDR1 and CDR2 from the germline V gene are KGHSH and LQKENI. The CDR3 nucleotides are TGTGCCAGCTCACCGTCGCGGACGAATCTCGGGGACTATGGCTACACCTTC. Residues: CASSPSRTNLGDYGYTF.

The chain couples TRBV2 to TRBJ1-2; D is undetermined. V was clipped by 0 bases and J by 7 bases, with 9 bases between them. Germline V gene lookup returns CDR1 SNHLY and CDR2 FYNNEI. The CDR3 has 13 amino acids. Here the CDR3 DNA reads TGTGCCAGCAGTGAAGCGCGGGAGGGTGGCTACACCTTC. Its translation: CASSEAREGGYTF.

This clone was seen a single time. V and J are TRBV28 and TRBJ2-1; 9 bases line up with TRBD1. Germline CDR1 is MDHEN and CDR2 is SYDVKM. The CDR3 runs to 14 residues. V lost 5 bases and J lost 6; bases outside the gene matches: 5. The CDR3 protein is CASSGPGQGNEQFF. The CDR3 DNA reads as TGTGCCAGCAGTGGGCCGGGACAGGGCAATGAGCAGTTCTTC. Variable domain in full (rest from reference TRBV28 and TRBJ2-1): DVKVTQSSRYLVKRTGEKVFLECVQDMDHENMFWYRQDPGLGLRLIYFSYDVKMKEKGDIPEGYSVSREKKERFSLILESASTNQTSMYLCASSGPGQGNEQFFGPGTRLTVL.

The chain links TRBV5-1 to TRBJ1-1; maybe TRBD1 (6 bases). This CDR3 contains 15 residues. V lost 3 bases and J 4 bases, leaving 16 bases between the germline ends. The germline CDR1 and CDR2 sequences are SGHRS and YFSETQ. As DNA, the CDR3 is TGCGCCAGCAGCTCTGGACAGCCAGGAGGCACTGAAGCTTTCTTT. This gives the protein CASSSGQPGGTEAFF.

The V gene is TRBV19, the J gene TRBJ2-1; 9 nucleotides line up with TRBD2. V lost 4 bases and J lost 8; bases outside the gene matches: 6. The CDR3 has 14 residues. Per the germline V gene, CDR1 is LNHDA and CDR2 is SQIVND (reference sequence). The CDR3 sequence is CASSTRGGAYEQFF. For the CDR3, the DNA is TGTGCCAGTAGTACCCGCGGGGGGGCCTATGAGCAGTTCTTC.

The chain joins TRBV2 to TRBJ1-2; D is unclear. Germline V gives CDR1 SNHLY, CDR2 FYNNEI. The CDR3 has 15 residues. V lost 4 bases to trimming and J lost 2 bases, with 14 bases between them. The CDR3 DNA reads TGTGCCAGCAGTGGGGCAGTGCTGTGGAACTATGGCTACACCTTC. Protein sequence: CASSGAVLWNYGYTF.

V and J are TRBV6-5 and TRBJ2-7; TRBD2 matches at 7 bases. The CDR3 runs 14 residues. From germline, CDR1 is MNHEY and CDR2 SVGAGI. V trimming: 6 bases; J trimming: 1 base; junction bases outside the gene matches: 6. The CDR3 protein is CASRRGAGSYEQYF. The CDR3 DNA follows: TGTGCCAGCAGAAGAGGAGCGGGATCCTACGAGCAGTACTTC.

The gene calls are TRBV6-2 or TRBV6-3 and TRBJ2-5; weak D call: TRBD1 (5 bases). The CDR3 loop spans 15 amino acids. Trimming removed 0 bases from V and 2 bases from J, with 10 bases in between. From germline, CDR1 is MNHEY and CDR2 SVGEGT. The CDR3 bases are TGTGCCAGCAGTTACTCGAGACAGATACAAGAGACCCAGTACTTC. Its protein is CASSYSRQIQETQYF.